Ten or more counts support the clone carrying this TCR beta chain. What it binds is not known. The sample is drawn from a study of spatial heterogeneity in lung cancer. Study as a whole: A unique TCR and UMI combination showed up more than ten times in raw reads, on average.

TCRdb independently ran MiXCR on the 5' RACE reads; one entry per CDR3 protein. The repertoire has more than 60,000 distinct CDR3 sequences, 6.3% of them found once; the top ten carry about 15%. Stated time point: sample taken at primary tumor resection. Samples came from 72 TRACERx patients with untreated early-stage lung cancer. Tumor, nontumor lung or frozen PBMC supplied whole RNA, sequenced without sorting. Findings of the study overall: Ubiquitous expanded tumor TCRs were observed in blood more at resection than follow-up.

The receptor's source is a female donor with early-stage non-small cell lung cancer. Sample: PBMCs, taken at surgery.

The CDR3 DNA follows: TGTGCCAGCAGTGAACGGCAGGGTTACACCGGGGAGCTGTTTTTT. This gives the protein CASSERQGYTGELFF. The chain uses TRBV6-1 and TRBJ2-2, with a tentative D call TRBD1 (5 bases). V was pared by 2 bases and J by 3 bases, with 10 bases between. CDR3 size: 15 residues. The germline CDR1 and CDR2 sequences are MNHNS and SASEGT.